This TCR beta chain was sequenced for a study of blood T cell repertoires in COVID-19. Background on the study: The samples span acute and convalescent COVID-19 from the United States, Italy and Spain. Sources were T cells, B-cell-depleted T cells, or PBMCs; the material itself was cDNA or gDNA.

The assay was immunoSEQ multiplex PCR, and TCRdb's table has in-frame clones only and misses some. The sample lists just over 250,000 clones, more than 90% seen once, with roughly 2.7% in the top ten. This clone occurred once. The origin of this receptor is a person aged 18-35 years with COVID-19, enrolled during active disease. Sequences were obtained from peripheral blood.

The CDR3 here is CASTQRATGGSEAFF. The CDR3 DNA reads TGTGCCAGCACCCAGCGCGCGACAGGGGGCTCTGAAGCTTTCTTT. The chain is built from TRBV3-1 (or the pseudogene TRBV3-2) and TRBJ1-1; 10 bases are shared with TRBD1. CDR1 LGHDT and CDR2 YNNKEL come from the germline V gene (reference sequence). Losses at the gene ends were 7 bases for V and 6 bases for J; bases not matched to a gene: 11. The CDR3 consists of 15 residues.